This paragraph reports one TCR beta chain. Per the study methods: From reference gene primer amplification, estimates of nucleated cell counts were derived. Using immunoSEQ multiplex PCR, the repertoire was profiled, and TCRdb retains in-frame clones only, with some absent. V, J and clone size are those of that table, while D and trimming were read from the DNA. In the table there are about 290,000 clones, 70% to 90% of which are singletons. The length of the CDR3 is 15 residues. Germline V gene data show CDR1 as SGDLS and CDR2 as YYNGEE. V lost 2 bases, J lost 5 bases, and 5 bases stayed unmatched. This specimen belongs to a study of blood T cell repertoires in COVID-19.

V gene TRBV9 combines with J gene TRBJ2-5; 11 bases align to TRBD1. The sequencing sample was made of peripheral blood. The receptor's source is a woman between 50 and 59 years old with active or convalescent COVID-19. CDR3 in amino acids: CASSVTGTGGETQYF. CDR3 DNA: TGTGCCAGCAGCGTCACCGGGACAGGGGGGGAGACCCAGTACTTC.